The clone carrying this TCR beta chain has only one observation. Its antigen is still unknown. The study ran its PCR with 60 Vbeta and 13 Jbeta primers. TCRdb's copy holds only in-frame clones and misses some; the assay was immunoSEQ multiplex PCR. The sample has approximately 120,000 clones; over 70% are singletons. This sample is drawn from a study of cytomegalovirus exposure and HLA in healthy donors. Study results and caveats: A prior analysis recorded that most TCR beta V segments were productive about 87% or about 30% of the time.

CDR1 is SNHLY and CDR2 is FYNNEI in the germline V gene. V was trimmed by 2 bases and J by 4 bases, leaving 12 bases between them. This CDR3 is built from 14 residues. Sequenced sample: PBMCs. The chain recombines TRBV2 with TRBJ2-7, with D possibly TRBD1 on 5 matching bases. This TCR came from a man aged 35 to 55 in good health and CMV-seropositive. The CDR3 loop reads CASSEITGDYEQYF. DNA of the CDR3: TGTGCCAGCAGTGAAATCACAGGAGATTACGAGCAGTACTTC.